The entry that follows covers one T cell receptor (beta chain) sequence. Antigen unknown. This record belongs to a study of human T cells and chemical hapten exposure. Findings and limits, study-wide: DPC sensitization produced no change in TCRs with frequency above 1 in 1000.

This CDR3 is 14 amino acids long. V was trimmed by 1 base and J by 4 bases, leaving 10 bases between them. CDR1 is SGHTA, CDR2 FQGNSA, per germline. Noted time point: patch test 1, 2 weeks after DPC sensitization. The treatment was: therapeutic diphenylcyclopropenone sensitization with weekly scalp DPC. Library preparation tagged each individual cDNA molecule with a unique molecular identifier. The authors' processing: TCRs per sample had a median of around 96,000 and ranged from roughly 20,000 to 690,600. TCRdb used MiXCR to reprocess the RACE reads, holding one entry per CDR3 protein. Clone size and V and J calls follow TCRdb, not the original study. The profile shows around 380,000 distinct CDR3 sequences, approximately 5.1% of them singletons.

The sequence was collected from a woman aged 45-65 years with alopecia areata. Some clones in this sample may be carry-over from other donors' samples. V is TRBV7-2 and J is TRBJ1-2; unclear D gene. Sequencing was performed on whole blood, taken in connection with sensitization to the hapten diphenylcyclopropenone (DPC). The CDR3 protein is CASSLERGPYGYTF. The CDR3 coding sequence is TGTGCCAGCAGCTTAGAACGCGGACCCTATGGCTACACCTTC.